The present entry profiles one TCR beta chain with its context. No antigen is known for it. The entry originates in a study of T cells expressing NK-cell markers. Overall study context: Seven of the eight sequenced donors were classified as HCMV-seropositive, and one was classified as seronegative. The study's findings and limits: There were several donors in whom these clonotypes also led the CD3+CD56-NKG2C+ fraction. In more than 5 donors, dominant CD3+CD56+NKG2C+ clonotypes ranked among the top 10 CD8+ clonotypes.

This CDR3 has 16 amino acids. From germline, CDR1 is SGHTA and CDR2 FQGNSA. TCRdb reanalyzed the 5' RACE reads, giving one entry per CDR3 protein sequence and no DNA. In all, the sample yields about 260,000 distinct CDR3 sequences. This TCR was sampled from a man aged 18 to 30 in good health. The sequencing input was blood T cells: a sorted CD56 or NKG2C T cell subset, CD4+ or CD8+ T cells, or bulk PBMC T cells (not recorded which). V and J are TRBV7-2 and TRBJ1-5; the D call from TCRdb, TRBD1, cannot be confirmed without DNA. The CDR3 sequence is CASSLGQGGVNQPQHF.